These 28 T cell receptor beta chains were sequenced from one sample in a study of molecular identifiers for immune sequencing clone quantification. TCRdb independently ran MiXCR on the PCR reads; one entry per CDR3 protein. The sample yields about 640,000 distinct CDR3 sequences, just under 20% seen once. The sample was naive CD8+ T cells from blood, with Jurkat cell RNA spiked in. Indicated subset: FACS-sorted CD8+CD4-CCR7+CD45RA+ naive T cells. The receptors were sampled from a human donor in good health. Some libraries in this study had Jurkat cell RNA spiked in.

The chain links TRBV7-2 to TRBJ1-1, with D unclear. Germline V CDR1 and CDR2: SGHTA, FQGNSA. Trimming removed 1 base from V and 0 bases from J, with 9 bases in between. This CDR3 comprises 15 residues. CDR3 sequence (DNA): TGTGCCAGCAGCTTAGTCCCAGCCCTGAACACTGAAGCTTTCTTT. It yields the protein CASSLVPALNTEAFF.

Concerning this clonotype itself: One base away lies a much larger clone, so this may be a sequencing read error. The genes are TRBV20-1 and TRBJ1-2; D uncertain. The CDR3 totals 12 residues. Looked up from germline, CDR1 is DFQATT and CDR2 is SNEGSKA (reference sequence). CDR3 nucleotides: TGCAGTGCTAGAGATATCAAGGATGGCCACACCTTC. It is translated as CSARDIKDGHTF.

CDR3 residues: CASSQPGQGVRGYYGYTF. The CDR3 nucleotides are TGTGCCAGCAGCCAACCGGGACAGGGCGTGAGGGGGTACTATGGCTACACCTTC. The chain carries TRBV3-1 and TRBJ1-2; 9 bases map to TRBD1. Germline V lookup: CDR1 LGHDT, CDR2 YNNKEL (reference sequence). The V gene end was trimmed by 2 bases and the J gene end by 3 bases; junction bases not matched to a gene: 13. CDR3 length: 18 amino acids.

This clonotype occurred many times. V usage is TRBV7-9 and J usage is TRBJ2-7; D may be TRBD1 or TRBD2 (5 bases each). Germline assignment: CDR1 SEHNR and CDR2 FQNEAQ (reference sequence). The CDR3 runs 14 residues. V was cut by 3 bases and J by 2 bases, with 11 bases left in between. The CDR3 is CASSLGVRTYEQYF. The CDR3 DNA reads TGTGCCAGCAGCTTGGGGGTTAGGACCTACGAGCAGTACTTC.

A word on this clonotype: With a much larger clone just one base away, this may be a read error. CDR3 nucleotide sequence: TGTGCCAGCAGTTCTACGTCTGGAACCGGGGAGCTGTTTTTT. The encoded protein is CASSSTSGTGELFF. The rearrangement links TRBV12-3 or TRBV12-4 to TRBJ2-2; D unresolved. The CDR3 has 14 residues. Trimming cost V 4 bases and J 5 bases, with 11 bases left between them.

This clonotype was seen at least ten times. The gene calls are TRBV6-1 and TRBJ2-3, with D perhaps matching TRBD1 (5 bases). This CDR3 comprises 16 residues. Germline V gene lookup returns CDR1 MNHNS and CDR2 SASEGT. The V end was cut by 3 bases, the J end by 0 bases, with 13 bases between. This CDR3 is CASSEFVQGSTDTQYF. The CDR3, as DNA: TGTGCCAGCAGTGAGTTCGTGCAGGGCAGCACAGATACGCAGTATTTT.

The genes are TRBV19 and TRBJ2-1, with 10 bases aligning to TRBD1. V lost 3 bases and J lost 8; bases outside the gene matches: 4. Germline V gene lookup returns CDR1 LNHDA and CDR2 SQIVND (reference sequence). This CDR3 is built from 14 residues. The CDR3 reads CASSMDRGFYEQFF. DNA of the CDR3: TGTGCCAGTAGTATGGACAGGGGGTTCTATGAGCAGTTCTTC.

This clonotype was observed many times. The chain employs TRBV20-1 and TRBJ2-5, with 11 nucleotides matching TRBD2. V shed 5 bases, J shed 1 base, and the junction held 15 bases outside the gene matches. CDR1 is DFQATT, CDR2 SNEGSKA, per germline (reference sequence). CDR3 length: 18 residues. The CDR3: CSASPLAGGPLSQETQYF. In DNA, the CDR3 is TGCAGTGCTTCTCCGTTAGCGGGGGGGCCCTTATCCCAAGAGACCCAGTACTTC.

On this clonotype itself: This may come from a read error, since a much larger clone is one base off. DNA of the CDR3: TGCGCCAGCAGCCATAGACGGGGCGCCGGGGAGCTGTTTTTT. Translated: CASSHRRGAGELFF. The chain links TRBV4-3 to TRBJ2-2, with D perhaps being TRBD1 or TRBD2 (5 bases each). Germline CDR1 LGHNA, CDR2 YSLEER. The germline V and J ends were trimmed by 3 bases and 6 bases, with 11 bases remaining between them. The CDR3 spans 14 residues.

The chain recombines TRBV7-9 with TRBJ2-7; 9 bases are a match to TRBD2. The CDR3 has 15 amino acids. Germline V gene lookup returns CDR1 SEHNR and CDR2 FQNEAQ (reference sequence). The J segment lost 4 bases and the V segment lost 8 bases, leaving 12 bases of the junction unmatched. The CDR3 coding sequence is TGTGCCAGCGGCCCCAGACTAGCGGAAACTTACGAGCAGTACTTC. Amino acids: CASGPRLAETYEQYF. Using reference TRBV7-9 and TRBJ2-7 for the parts outside the CDR3, the full variable domain is DTGVSQNPRHKITKRGQNVTFRCDPISEHNRLYWYRQTLGQGPEFLTYFQNEAQLEKSRLLSDRFSAERPKGSFSTLEIQRTEQGDSAMYLCASGPRLAETYEQYFGPGTRLTVT.

This rearrangement joins TRBV6-2 or TRBV6-3 to TRBJ2-7; TRBD1 might be the D (6 bases). V gave up 7 bases and J gave up 5 bases, with 18 bases separating them. The CDR3 totals 14 residues. CDR1 and CDR2 from the germline V gene are MNHEY and SVGEGT. The chain's CDR3 is CASIPRGKMNEQYF. The DNA for the CDR3 is TGTGCCAGCATCCCAAGGGGGAAAATGAACGAGCAGTACTTC.

This clonotype was detected ten times or more. The CDR3 sequence: CAWSLGSFPPFAKNIQYF. The CDR3 DNA follows: TGTGCCTGGAGTTTGGGGAGTTTCCCCCCGTTTGCCAAAAACATTCAGTACTTC. V gene TRBV30 combines with J gene TRBJ2-4, with a tentative D call TRBD2 (5 bases). Deletions cut 2 bases from V and 1 base from J, with 21 bases between. CDR3 size: 18 residues. Per the germline V gene, CDR1 is GTSNPN and CDR2 is SVGIG (reference sequence).

There are many counts of this clonotype. V and J are TRBV4-1 and TRBJ2-1; D remains ambiguous. CDR1 is MGHRA and CDR2 is YSYEKL in the germline V gene. This CDR3 is 13 amino acids long. The V and J ends lost 4 bases and 7 bases respectively, with 11 bases between them. In DNA form, the CDR3 reads TGCGCCAGCAGCCCGGCCCTGGGGAATGAGCAGTTCTTC. Protein product: CASSPALGNEQFF.

This clonotype was observed many times. CDR3: CASSFSPEPPDNQPQHF. DNA for the CDR3: TGCGCCAGCAGCTTTTCTCCGGAACCGCCGGACAATCAGCCCCAGCATTTT. The J gene is TRBJ1-5, the V gene TRBV5-1; D gene uncertain. CDR1 and CDR2 from the germline V gene are SGHRS and YFSETQ. This CDR3 contains 17 residues. The V gene lost 2 bases and the J gene lost 3 bases, with 18 bases spanning the gap.

The rearrangement joins TRBV19 to TRBJ1-1; no firm D call. Germline V lookup: CDR1 LNHDA, CDR2 SQIVND (reference sequence). This CDR3 is 14 amino acids long. V dropped 5 bases and J dropped 5 bases, with 15 bases sitting between them. The CDR3 sequence: CASSPRWGRTEAFF. CDR3 DNA sequence: TGTGCCAGTAGTCCCCGGTGGGGAAGGACTGAAGCTTTCTTT.

In this sample, this clonotype turned up many times. The chain couples TRBV20-1 to TRBJ2-7; possibly TRBD1 for D (6 bases). Germline V lookup: CDR1 DFQATT, CDR2 SNEGSKA (reference sequence). With 0 bases removed from V and 0 bases from J, the gap between germline ends came to 12 bases. This CDR3 region has 15 residues. This CDR3 reads CSARDHQGISYEQYF. The CDR3 DNA follows: TGCAGTGCTAGAGATCATCAGGGGATCTCCTACGAGCAGTACTTC.

This clonotype was counted ten times or more. The chain is built from TRBV6-1 and TRBJ2-3; 11 bases are shared with TRBD2. CDR1 and CDR2 (germline): MNHNS, SASEGT. Germline trimming cut 2 bases from V and 7 bases from J; bases unmatched to any gene: 8. CDR3 length equals 16 residues. This chain's CDR3 is CASSEPLAGVLNTQYF. The CDR3 region has the DNA TGTGCCAGCAGTGAACCACTAGCGGGAGTGTTAAATACGCAGTATTTT.

The chain recombines TRBV29-1 with TRBJ2-3; tentatively, D is TRBD2 (6 bases). The CDR3 is 13 amino acids. The V end was cut by 8 bases, the J end by 1 base, with 13 bases between. CDR1 and CDR2 (germline): SQVTM, ANQGSEA. CDR3 DNA: TGCAGCTACGGGGGTCGGGGCACAGATACGCAGTATTTT. This gives the protein CSYGGRGTDTQYF.

This clonotype was observed at least ten times. CDR3 DNA: TGTGCCAGCAGTGTGAGATCCCAGAATCAGCCCCAGCATTTT. Encoded protein: CASSVRSQNQPQHF. The chain carries TRBV6-1 and TRBJ1-5; the D is unclear. Germline-derived CDR1 and CDR2 are MNHNS and SASEGT. CDR3 size: 14 residues. V was trimmed by 4 bases and J by 4 bases, leaving 11 bases between them.

About this clonotype: This may come from a read error, since a much larger clone is one base off. Since no conserved phenylalanine or tryptophan closes the CDR3, a read error is the likely cause. CDR3 nucleotide sequence: TGTGCCAGCAGTTCTGTCTCGGGAGAAGAGACCCAGTACCTC. It translates to CASSSVSGEETQYL. J is TRBJ2-5 and V is TRBV6-5, with D possibly TRBD2 on 6 matching bases. The germline CDR1 and CDR2 sequences are MNHEY and SVGAGI. The CDR3 covers 14 residues. Trimming pared 4 bases from V and 3 bases from J, leaving 12 bases between.

V is TRBV27 and J is TRBJ2-7, with D perhaps given as TRBD1 or TRBD2 (6 bases each). This CDR3 region has 15 residues. The germline CDR1 and CDR2 sequences are MNHEY and SMNVEV (reference sequence). Trimming took off 8 bases at V and 2 bases at J, with 19 bases between the two ends. The CDR3 sequence: CASRPTGAQAYEQYF. CDR3 nucleotide sequence: TGTGCCAGCCGTCCCACGGGGGCCCAAGCCTACGAGCAGTACTTC.

This clonotype came up a few times. The chain uses TRBV12-3 or TRBV12-4 and TRBJ2-7; D could derive from TRBD1 or TRBD2 (5 bases each). Trimming cost V 5 bases and J 3 bases, with 14 bases left between them. This CDR3 spans 14 amino acids. The CDR3 DNA reads TGTGCCAGCAGTCGAAAGGGACGCAACTACGAGCAGTACTTC. This sequence encodes CASSRKGRNYEQYF.

With regard to this clonotype: A much larger clone differs from this one at a single base, so this may be a read error. The V gene is TRBV27, the J gene TRBJ2-7; no definite D call. The CDR3 runs 14 residues. Germline values: CDR1 MNHEY, CDR2 SMNVEV (reference sequence). As DNA, the CDR3 is TGTGCCAGCAGTTTATCAGGTCTCTCCTACGGGCAGTACTTC. Protein product: CASSLSGLSYGQYF.

This clonotype was found many times. The rearrangement joins TRBV4-1 to TRBJ1-2; D gene uncertain. The V and J ends lost 0 bases and 1 base respectively, with 6 bases between them. This CDR3 has 14 amino acids. CDR1 is MGHRA, CDR2 YSYEKL, per germline. CDR3 nucleotide sequence: TGCGCCAGCAGCCAAGATAAGGGTAACTATGGCTACACCTTC. This translates into CASSQDKGNYGYTF.

On this clonotype itself: It may be a read error: a sequence one base away is much more abundant. The chain combines TRBV9 with TRBJ2-3, with a weak D call TRBD2 (5 bases). CDR1 is SGDLS and CDR2 is YYNGEE in the germline V gene. The CDR3 runs to 16 residues. The CDR3 bases are TGTGCCAACAGCGTAGATACGTTAGCGAGCACAGATACGCAGTATTTT. Protein: CANSVDTLASTDTQYF.

This clonotype was seen at least ten times. V gene TRBV12-3 or TRBV12-4 combines with J gene TRBJ1-5, with TRBD1 as a possible D gene (5 bases). Trimming took off 5 bases at V and 7 bases at J, with 18 bases between the two ends. The CDR3 is 15 amino acids. CDR3 bases: TGTGCCAGCAGTCGAAGACATCAGGCAGGGCAGCCCCAGCATTTT. It is translated as CASSRRHQAGQPQHF.

This clonotype has a count of ten or more. The chain links TRBV19 to TRBJ2-2, with 8 nucleotides matching TRBD1. Germline V gene data show CDR1 as LNHDA and CDR2 as SQIVND (reference sequence). The CDR3 extends over 15 amino acids. J gave up 4 bases and V 5 bases, and 6 bases lay outside the gene matches. CDR3 coding DNA: TGTGCCAGTAGTCCAGGACAGGGACTCACCGGGGAGCTGTTTTTT. This translates into CASSPGQGLTGELFF.

Comments on this clonotype: It may be a read error: a sequence one base away is much more abundant. Without the conserved terminal phenylalanine or tryptophan, this CDR3 likely stems from a read error. The chain has TRBV11-2 and TRBJ2-3; possibly TRBD2 for D (6 bases). Deletions cut 2 bases from V and 0 bases from J, with 12 bases between. The CDR3 extends over 16 amino acids. The germline gives CDR1 SGHAT, CDR2 FQNNGV. The CDR3 reads CASSLSVSGSTDTQYL. In DNA, the CDR3 is TGTGCCAGCAGCTTATCGGTTAGCGGTAGCACAGATACGCAGTATCTT.